The 6 T cell receptor beta chains presented below share a single source sample, sequenced in a study of beta chain features in type 1 diabetes. Investigators reverse transcribed all isolated RNA, so they sequenced expressed TCRB transcripts. The protocol was immunoSEQ multiplex PCR, while the TCRdb copy is restricted to in-frame clones and leaves out a portion. The table includes under 450,000 clones, around 14% detected once. The sequenced sample consisted of naive CD4+ T cells from blood. The origin of the receptors is a man between 25 and 39 years old in good health.

This chain uses TRBV30 with TRBJ2-1, with no clear D. The germline V gene has CDR1 GTSNPN and CDR2 SVGIG (reference sequence). V dropped 1 base and J dropped 7 bases, with 8 bases sitting between them. The CDR3 totals 12 residues. For the CDR3, the DNA is TGTGCCTGGAGTGACAACTCGAATGAGCAGTTCTTC. It yields the protein CAWSDNSNEQFF.

The chain links TRBV29-1 to TRBJ1-3; D remains unclear. V lost 6 bases and J 1 base, leaving 16 bases between the germline ends. Germline-derived CDR1 and CDR2 are SQVTM and ANQGSEA. This CDR3 spans 15 amino acids. CDR3 amino acids: CSVVHRRASGNTIYF. CDR3 bases: TGCAGCGTAGTACACCGAAGGGCATCTGGAAACACCATATATTTT.

This clone was counted between two and nine times. The chain carries TRBV7-2 and TRBJ1-2; D is unclear. Germline V lookup: CDR1 SGHTA, CDR2 FQGNSA. V was shortened by 4 bases and J by 5 bases, with 14 bases between the two germline ends. CDR3 size: 14 residues. The CDR3 loop is CASSSTGVIYGYTF. The CDR3 nucleotides read TGTGCCAGCAGCTCCACCGGCGTTATTTATGGCTACACCTTC.

This clone turned up a few times. The chain employs TRBV25-1 and TRBJ2-1, with D possibly matching TRBD2 (6 bases). V was pared by 4 bases and J by 2 bases, with 12 bases between. The germline gives CDR1 MGHDK, CDR2 SYGVNS. This CDR3 has 15 residues. This CDR3 reads CASSAGSGAYNEQFF. DNA of the CDR3: TGTGCCAGCAGTGCAGGTAGCGGCGCCTACAATGAGCAGTTCTTC.

The V gene is TRBV7-2, the J gene TRBJ2-5; 7 bases map to TRBD2. The germline V gene encodes CDR1 SGHTA and CDR2 FQGNSA. CDR3 size: 17 residues. V shed 5 bases and J 1 base; nucleotides not matched to a gene: 13. The CDR3 protein is CASSTVGRGGVQETQYF. The CDR3 DNA follows: TGTGCCAGCAGCACCGTCGGGCGGGGAGGGGTCCAAGAGACCCAGTACTTC.

This clone was detected only a few times. CDR3 protein: CSVADNEQFF. The CDR3 nucleotides are TGCAGCGTTGCAGACAATGAGCAGTTCTTC. V gene TRBV29-1 combines with J gene TRBJ2-1, with D uncertain. Trimming removed 4 bases at V and 5 bases at J, with 3 bases between. The germline gives CDR1 SQVTM, CDR2 ANQGSEA. The CDR3 is 10 amino acids.